Below are 14 T cell receptor beta chains sequenced from a single sample in a study of blood T cell repertoires in COVID-19. Sequencing used immunoSEQ multiplex PCR; TCRdb keeps in-frame clones, though not all of them. The sample lists around 130,000 clones, about 79% occurring once. Specimen: peripheral blood. Receptors were obtained from a woman aged 50 to 60 with acute or convalescent COVID-19.

This chain links TRBV2 with TRBJ1-1, with D possibly TRBD1 on 6 matching bases. Trimming stripped 6 bases from V and 10 bases from J, with 15 bases between. The CDR3 sequence is 12 residues long. The V gene's germline CDR1 is SNHLY and CDR2 FYNNEI. CDR3 DNA: TGTGCCAGCAGGGGACACCCAACCCCAGCTTTCTTT. Protein product: CASRGHPTPAFF.

This clone appeared a few times. The chain combines TRBV27 with TRBJ1-5; D gene unclear. CDR3 length: 13 amino acids. Deletions cut 0 bases from V and 4 bases from J, with 4 bases between. CDR1 and CDR2 from the germline V gene are MNHEY and SMNVEV (reference sequence). The CDR3 spells CASSLSLNQPQHF. The CDR3 region has the DNA TGTGCCAGCAGTTTATCCCTAAATCAGCCCCAGCATTTT.

The chain combines TRBV19 with TRBJ2-3; the D gene is possibly TRBD1 (5 bases). This CDR3 is 16 amino acids long. Between the trimmed V and J ends, which lost 6 bases and 0 bases, there was a span of 16 bases. Germline assignment: CDR1 LNHDA and CDR2 SQIVND (reference sequence). This CDR3 is CASSLYQGRSTDTQYF. The CDR3 DNA is TGTGCCAGTAGCCTATACCAGGGTCGAAGCACAGATACGCAGTATTTT.

The chain uses TRBV24-1 and TRBJ1-6; TRBD1 agrees at 8 bases. This CDR3 contains 16 residues. Germline V gene lookup returns CDR1 KGHDR and CDR2 SFDVKD. After removal of 0 bases from V and 6 bases from J, the junction contained 3 bases not matched to a gene. In DNA, the CDR3 is TGTGCCACCAGTGATTTGCAGGGGGCTGGTAATTCACCCCTCCACTTT. Its protein product is CATSDLQGAGNSPLHF.

The chain recombines TRBV2 with TRBJ2-7, with 12 positions matching TRBD2. Germline CDR1 and CDR2: SNHLY and FYNNEI. The CDR3 has 15 residues. The junction had 6 bases not matched to a gene; V was cut back by 2 bases and J by 7 bases. CDR3 region: CASSESTSGGFEQYF. The CDR3 DNA sequence: TGTGCCAGCAGTGAATCAACTAGCGGGGGGTTTGAGCAGTACTTC.

This clone was found a few times. J is TRBJ1-2 and V is TRBV5-1, with 7 bases fitting TRBD1. The CDR3 is 15 residues long. With 4 bases clipped from V and 6 bases from J, the junction kept 12 bases outside the gene matches. CDR1 is SGHRS and CDR2 is YFSETQ in the germline V gene. The CDR3 loop reads CASSREGQARDGYTF. The CDR3 bases are TGCGCCAGCAGCCGGGAAGGACAGGCCCGTGATGGCTACACCTTC.

The chain combines TRBV18 with TRBJ1-5, with a weak D call TRBD1 (5 bases). V gave up 6 bases and J gave up 1 base, with 16 bases separating them. Germline V lookup: CDR1 KGHSH, CDR2 LQKENI. This CDR3 has 16 amino acids. The CDR3 nucleotides read TGTGCCAGCTCCGACGAAGGCCCAGGGAGCAATCAGCCCCAGCATTTT. It is translated as CASSDEGPGSNQPQHF.

The chain couples TRBV19 to TRBJ1-1; perhaps TRBD1 as D (5 bases). There are 14 residues in the CDR3. Germline values: CDR1 LNHDA, CDR2 SQIVND (reference sequence). Between the trimmed V and J ends, which lost 3 bases and 7 bases, there was a span of 15 bases. CDR3 in DNA: TGTGCCAGTAGTATTTTAGATTCCAGGGATGAAGCTTTCTTT. Its translation: CASSILDSRDEAFF.

This chain joins TRBV18 and TRBJ1-1; TRBD1 agrees at 8 bases. The germline V gene has CDR1 KGHSH and CDR2 LQKENI. This CDR3 comprises 15 residues. Trimming removed 4 bases from V and 0 bases from J; junction bases left unmatched: 4. In DNA form, the CDR3 reads TGTGCCAGCTCACGGGGACAGGCCCTGAACACTGAAGCTTTCTTT. Protein: CASSRGQALNTEAFF.

The chain carries TRBV2 and TRBJ1-2; possibly TRBD1 for D (5 bases). The CDR3 contains 14 residues. Germline values: CDR1 SNHLY, CDR2 FYNNEI. Trimming removed 11 bases at V and 5 bases at J, with 21 bases between. CDR3 sequence reads: CASRLRGEVYGYTF. CDR3 DNA: TGTGCCTCACGGTTAAGGGGCGAAGTATATGGCTACACCTTC.

The CDR3 protein is CASSLLAGASYEQYF. For the CDR3, the DNA is TGTGCCAGCAGCTTATTAGCAGGGGCCTCCTACGAGCAGTACTTC. V and J are TRBV9 and TRBJ2-7, with D possibly matching TRBD1 (6 bases). Deletions cut 4 bases from V and 0 bases from J, with 14 bases between. The CDR3 has 15 amino acids. The V gene's germline CDR1 is SGDLS and CDR2 YYNGEE.

This clone was observed a few times. The chain links TRBV7-6 to TRBJ2-7; TRBD2 agrees at 9 bases. Looked up from germline, CDR1 is SGHVS and CDR2 is FNYEAQ. The CDR3 length is 15 residues. V shed 1 base, J shed 2 bases, and the junction held 3 bases outside the gene matches. The CDR3 DNA is TGTGCCAGCAGCTTAGAAGGCGGGGGGGCCTACGAGCAGTACTTC. Its translation: CASSLEGGGAYEQYF.

The CDR3 loop reads CAISDSGNTIYF. The CDR3 nucleotides are TGTGCCATCAGTGACAGTGGAAACACCATATATTTT. The chain joins TRBV10-3 to TRBJ1-3; D uncertain. V was shortened by 3 bases and J by 3 bases, with 3 bases between the two germline ends. The CDR3 consists of 12 residues. Germline CDR1 is ENHRY and CDR2 is SYGVKD.

This clone was seen only once. The chain combines TRBV5-8 with TRBJ2-1; 7 bases align to TRBD2. CDR3 length: 15 residues. Germline V gives CDR1 SGHTS, CDR2 YDEGEE. V was clipped by 5 bases and J by 0 bases; unmatched bases: 5. CDR3 nucleotides: TGTGCCAGCAGTCCGAGACTAGCCTCCTACAATGAGCAGTTCTTC. The encoded protein is CASSPRLASYNEQFF.